The T cell receptor (beta chain) under discussion was sequenced for a study of early T cells in non-severe SARS-CoV-2 infection. Notes on the study in general: Comparison of clonotypes with VDJdb favored anti-spike CD8 responses while missing private and CD4 specificities.

With V trimmed by 3 bases and J by 4 bases, 6 bases remained unmatched. The CDR3 has 15 amino acids. CDR1 and CDR2 from the germline V gene are SGHTA and FQGNSA. This clonotype was found many times. Its cognate antigen is unknown. Individual cDNA molecules were tagged with unique molecular identifiers, the study reported. Each CDR3 protein gets one entry after TCRdb re-called the 5' RACE reads with MiXCR. This table has 55,000 to 75,000 distinct CDR3 sequences, 5.9% appearing once. Sequenced here: whole blood, sampled at baseline. The clonotype originates from an adult who was a healthcare worker with PCR-confirmed SARS-CoV-2 infection or an uninfected control (not recorded which). J is TRBJ1-2 and V is TRBV7-2; 9 nucleotides line up with TRBD1. DNA for the CDR3: TGTGCCAGCAGCTTGGACAGGGGTGGCGGCTATGGCTACACCTTC. It translates to CASSLDRGGGYGYTF.